The entry below gives a single T cell receptor beta chain sequence along with its context. Once extracted for a subset, genomic DNA was divided evenly among several immunoSEQ plates. Assay used: immunoSEQ multiplex PCR; TCRdb lists only in-frame clones, some missing. This sample has roughly 2,000,000 clones, with 85% to 95% found just once. This sample was included in a study of shared clonotypes between healthy human individuals. Study background: Plates per donor: three CD4 naive, three CD4 memory, two CD8 naive, one CD8 memory.

The CDR3 is 14 residues long. Trimming took off 0 bases at V and 3 bases at J, with 9 bases between the two ends. The germline V gene has CDR1 KGHSH and CDR2 LQKENI. Naive CD8 populations comprised CD45RO-negative cells positively selected for CCR7, excluding terminally differentiated effector memory CD45RA+ cells. Nashville, Tennessee was home to all donors, who were Caucasian adults. Sequencing was carried out using naive CD8+ T cells from PBMCs. The clonotype was recovered from a man between 18 and 29 years old in good health. Some clones in this sample may be carry-over from other donors' samples. The chain links TRBV18 to TRBJ2-7, with D tentatively TRBD2 (5 bases). The CDR3 protein is CASSPPSEDYEQYF. The CDR3 region has the DNA TGTGCCAGCTCACCACCGTCGGAGGACTACGAGCAGTACTTC. Based on the CDR3 plus reference TRBV18 and TRBJ2-7, the full variable domain is NAGVMQNPRHLVRRRGQEARLRCSPMKGHSHVYWYRQLPEEGLKFMVYLQKENIIDESGMPKERFSAEFPKEGPSILRIQQVVRGDSAAYFCASSPPSEDYEQYFGPGTRLTVT.